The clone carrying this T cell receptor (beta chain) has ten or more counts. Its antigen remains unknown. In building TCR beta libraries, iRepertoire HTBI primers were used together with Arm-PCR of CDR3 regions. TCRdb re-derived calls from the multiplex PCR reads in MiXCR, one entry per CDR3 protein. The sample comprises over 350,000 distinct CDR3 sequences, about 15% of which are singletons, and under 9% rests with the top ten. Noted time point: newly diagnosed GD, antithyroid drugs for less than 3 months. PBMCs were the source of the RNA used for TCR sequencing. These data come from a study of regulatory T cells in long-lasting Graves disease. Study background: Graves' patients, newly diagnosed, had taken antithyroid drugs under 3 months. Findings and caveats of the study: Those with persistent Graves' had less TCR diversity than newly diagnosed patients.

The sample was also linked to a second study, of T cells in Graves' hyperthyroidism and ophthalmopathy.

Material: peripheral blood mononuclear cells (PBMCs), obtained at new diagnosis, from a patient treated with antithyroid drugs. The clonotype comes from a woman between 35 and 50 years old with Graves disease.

The CDR3 sequence: CASSDYGGGNTEAFF. In DNA form, the CDR3 reads TGTGCCAGCAGTGATTACGGGGGTGGTAACACTGAAGCTTTCTTT. The chain carries TRBV2 and TRBJ1-1, with a possible D match to TRBD1 (5 bases). Germline CDR1 and CDR2: SNHLY and FYNNEI. Trimming took 3 bases from V and 2 from J, leaving 13 bases between them. The CDR3 runs to 15 residues. The variable domain in full, completed from reference TRBV2 and TRBJ1-1, reads EPEVTQTPSHQVTQMGQEVILRCVPISNHLYFYWYRQILGQKVEFLVSFYNNEISEKSEIFDDQFSVERPDGSNFTLKIRSTKLEDSAMYFCASSDYGGGNTEAFFGQGTRLTVV.